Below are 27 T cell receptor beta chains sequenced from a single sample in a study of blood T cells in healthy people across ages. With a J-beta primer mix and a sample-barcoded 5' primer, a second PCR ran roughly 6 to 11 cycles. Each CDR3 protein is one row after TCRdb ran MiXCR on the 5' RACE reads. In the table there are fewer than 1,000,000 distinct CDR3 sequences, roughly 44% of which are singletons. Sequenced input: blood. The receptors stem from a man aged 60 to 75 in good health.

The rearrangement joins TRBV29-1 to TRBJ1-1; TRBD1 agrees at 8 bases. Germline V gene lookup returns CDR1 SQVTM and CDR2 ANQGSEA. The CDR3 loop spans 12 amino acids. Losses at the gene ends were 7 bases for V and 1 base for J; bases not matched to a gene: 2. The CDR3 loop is CSADRANTEAFF. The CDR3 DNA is TGCAGCGCGGACAGGGCGAACACTGAAGCTTTCTTT.

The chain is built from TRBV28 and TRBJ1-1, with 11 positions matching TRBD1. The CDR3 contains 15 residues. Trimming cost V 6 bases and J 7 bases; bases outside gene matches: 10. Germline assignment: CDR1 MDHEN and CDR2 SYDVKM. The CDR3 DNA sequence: TGTGCCAGCAGCTATCCCGGGACAGGGGGTGGTGAAGCTTTCTTT. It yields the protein CASSYPGTGGGEAFF.

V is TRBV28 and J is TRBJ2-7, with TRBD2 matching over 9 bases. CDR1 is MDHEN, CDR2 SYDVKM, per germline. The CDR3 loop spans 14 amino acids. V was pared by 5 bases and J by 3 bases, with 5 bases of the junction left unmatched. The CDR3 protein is CASSISGGNYEQYF. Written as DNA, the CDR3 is TGTGCCAGCAGTATAAGCGGGGGGAACTACGAGCAGTACTTC.

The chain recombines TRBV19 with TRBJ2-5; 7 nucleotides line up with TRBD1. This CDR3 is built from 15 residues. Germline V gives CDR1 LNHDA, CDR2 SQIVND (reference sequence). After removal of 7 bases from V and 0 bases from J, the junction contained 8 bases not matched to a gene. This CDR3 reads CASTQGQTNQETQYF. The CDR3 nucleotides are TGTGCCAGTACCCAGGGACAGACGAACCAAGAGACCCAGTACTTC.

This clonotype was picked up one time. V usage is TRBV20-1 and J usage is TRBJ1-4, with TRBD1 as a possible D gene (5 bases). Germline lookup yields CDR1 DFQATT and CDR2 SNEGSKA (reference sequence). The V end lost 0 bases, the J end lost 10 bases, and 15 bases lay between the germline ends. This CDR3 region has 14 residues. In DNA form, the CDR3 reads TGCAGTGCTAGAGAGAGTCGAGGGGTCGGAAAACTGTTTTTT. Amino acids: CSARESRGVGKLFF.

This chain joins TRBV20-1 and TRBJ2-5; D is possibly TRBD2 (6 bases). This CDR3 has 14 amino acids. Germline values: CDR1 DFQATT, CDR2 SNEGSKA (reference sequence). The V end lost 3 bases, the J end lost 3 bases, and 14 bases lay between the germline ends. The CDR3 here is CSASGRGIKETQYF. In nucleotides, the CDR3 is TGCAGTGCTAGTGGGCGGGGAATAAAAGAGACCCAGTACTTC.

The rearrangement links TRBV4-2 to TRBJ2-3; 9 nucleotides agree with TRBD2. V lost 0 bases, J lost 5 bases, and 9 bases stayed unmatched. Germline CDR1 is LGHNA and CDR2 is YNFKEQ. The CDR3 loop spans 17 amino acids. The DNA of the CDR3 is TGTGCCAGCAGCCAAGAAAGGAGCGGGGGGCCCCGAGATACGCAGTATTTT. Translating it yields CASSQERSGGPRDTQYF.

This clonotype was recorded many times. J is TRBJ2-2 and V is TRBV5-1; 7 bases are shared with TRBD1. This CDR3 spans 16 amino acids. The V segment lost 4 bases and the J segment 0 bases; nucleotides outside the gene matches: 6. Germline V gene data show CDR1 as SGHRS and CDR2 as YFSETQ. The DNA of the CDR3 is TGCGCCAGCAGCCCAAGACAGGGCGCGAACACCGGGGAGCTGTTTTTT. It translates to CASSPRQGANTGELFF. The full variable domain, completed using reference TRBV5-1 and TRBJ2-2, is KAGVTQTPRYLIKTRGQQVTLSCSPISGHRSVSWYQQTPGQGLQFLFEYFSETQRNKGNFPGRFSGRQFSNSRSEMNVSTLELGDSALYLCASSPRQGANTGELFFGEGSRLTVL.

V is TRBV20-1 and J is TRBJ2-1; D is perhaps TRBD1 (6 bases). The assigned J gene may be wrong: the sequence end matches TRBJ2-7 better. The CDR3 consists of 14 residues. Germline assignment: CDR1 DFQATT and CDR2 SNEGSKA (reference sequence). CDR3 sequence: CSARQSYQGNEQYF. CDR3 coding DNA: TGCAGTGCTAGACAGTCCTATCAGGGGAACGAGCAGTACTTC.

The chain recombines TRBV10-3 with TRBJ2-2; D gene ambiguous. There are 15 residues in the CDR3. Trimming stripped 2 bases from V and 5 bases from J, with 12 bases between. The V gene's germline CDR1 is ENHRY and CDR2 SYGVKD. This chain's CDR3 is CAISEGPLGTGELFF. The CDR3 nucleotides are TGTGCCATCAGTGAGGGTCCCTTGGGGACCGGGGAGCTGTTTTTT.

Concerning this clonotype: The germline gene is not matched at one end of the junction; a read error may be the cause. CDR3 nucleotide sequence: TGCGCCAGCAGCCAAGACCTGGCCCCGCACAGCGGCTGCACCTTC. Amino acid sequence: CASSQDLAPHSGCTF. This chain connects TRBV4-3 to TRBJ1-2, with D unresolved. Germline values: CDR1 LGHNA, CDR2 YSLEER. The CDR3 runs to 15 residues.

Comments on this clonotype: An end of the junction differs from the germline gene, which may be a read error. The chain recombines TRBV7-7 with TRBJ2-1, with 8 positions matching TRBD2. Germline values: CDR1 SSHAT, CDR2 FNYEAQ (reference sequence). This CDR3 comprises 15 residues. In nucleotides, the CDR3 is TGTGCTAGCAGCCCGAGACTAGCGACTTACAATGAGCAGTTCTTC. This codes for CASSPRLATYNEQFF.

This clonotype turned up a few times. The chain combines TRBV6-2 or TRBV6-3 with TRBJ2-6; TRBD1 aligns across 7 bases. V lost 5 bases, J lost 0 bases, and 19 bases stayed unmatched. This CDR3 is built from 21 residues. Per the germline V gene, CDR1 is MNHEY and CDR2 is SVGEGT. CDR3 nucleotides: TGTGCCAGCAGTACACCACGATGGGAAGGGGGCGAGAGCTCTGGGGCCAACGTCCTGACTTTC. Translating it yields CASSTPRWEGGESSGANVLTF.

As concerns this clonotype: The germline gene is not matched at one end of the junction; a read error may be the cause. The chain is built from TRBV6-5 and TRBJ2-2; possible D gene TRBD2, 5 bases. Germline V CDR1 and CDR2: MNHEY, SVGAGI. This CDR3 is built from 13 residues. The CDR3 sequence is CASGRMNTGEPFF. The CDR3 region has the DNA TGTGCCAGCGGGCGGATGAACACCGGGGAGCCGTTTTTT.

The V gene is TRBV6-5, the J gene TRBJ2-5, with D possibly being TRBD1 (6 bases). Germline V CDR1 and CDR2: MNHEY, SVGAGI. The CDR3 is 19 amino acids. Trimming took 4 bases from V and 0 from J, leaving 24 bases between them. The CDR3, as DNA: TGTGCCAGCAGTTCCAAACGTCCACGGGACAACCCGTACCAAGAGACCCAGTACTTC. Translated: CASSSKRPRDNPYQETQYF.

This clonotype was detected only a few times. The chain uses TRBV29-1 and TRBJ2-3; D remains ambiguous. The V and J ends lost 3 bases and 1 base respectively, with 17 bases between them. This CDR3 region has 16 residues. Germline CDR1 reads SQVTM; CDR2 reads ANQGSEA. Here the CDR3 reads CSVEAYYLSGTDTQYF. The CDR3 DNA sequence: TGCAGCGTTGAGGCCTACTACCTCTCGGGCACAGATACGCAGTATTTT.

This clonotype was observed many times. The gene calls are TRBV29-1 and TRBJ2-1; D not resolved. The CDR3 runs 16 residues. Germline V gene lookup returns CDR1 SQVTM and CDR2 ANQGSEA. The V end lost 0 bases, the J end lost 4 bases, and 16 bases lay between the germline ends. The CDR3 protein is CSVEEMRPQIYNEQFF. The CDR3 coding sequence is TGCAGCGTTGAAGAAATGAGGCCCCAAATATACAATGAGCAGTTCTTC.

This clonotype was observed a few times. CDR3 coding DNA: TGTGCCAGCAGCCCCCTGGAGATGGATAGCTACGAGCAGTACTTC. Translating it yields CASSPLEMDSYEQYF. The V gene is TRBV7-2, the J gene TRBJ2-7; D is unresolved. The V end lost 5 bases, the J end lost 3 bases, and 17 bases lay between the germline ends. The CDR3 covers 15 residues. CDR1 is SGHTA and CDR2 is FQGNSA in the germline V gene.

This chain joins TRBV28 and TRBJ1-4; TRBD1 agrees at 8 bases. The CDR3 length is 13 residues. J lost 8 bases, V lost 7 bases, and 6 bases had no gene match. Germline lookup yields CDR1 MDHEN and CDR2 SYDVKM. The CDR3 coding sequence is TGTGCCAGCAAAGACAGGGGTTGGGAAAAACTGTTTTTT. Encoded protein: CASKDRGWEKLFF.

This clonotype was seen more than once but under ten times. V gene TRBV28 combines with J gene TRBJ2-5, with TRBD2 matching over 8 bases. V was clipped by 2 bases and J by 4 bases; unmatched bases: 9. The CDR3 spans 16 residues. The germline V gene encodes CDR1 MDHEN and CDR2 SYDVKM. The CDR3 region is CASSLPGVAGRETQYF. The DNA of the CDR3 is TGTGCCAGCAGTTTACCCGGGGTAGCGGGGAGAGAGACCCAGTACTTC.

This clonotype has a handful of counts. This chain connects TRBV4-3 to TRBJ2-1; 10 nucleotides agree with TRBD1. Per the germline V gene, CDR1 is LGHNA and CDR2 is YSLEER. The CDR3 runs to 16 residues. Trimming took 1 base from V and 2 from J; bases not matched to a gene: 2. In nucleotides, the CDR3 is TGCGCCAGCAGCCAAGGGACAGGGGGAGCCTACAATGAGCAGTTCTTC. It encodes CASSQGTGGAYNEQFF.

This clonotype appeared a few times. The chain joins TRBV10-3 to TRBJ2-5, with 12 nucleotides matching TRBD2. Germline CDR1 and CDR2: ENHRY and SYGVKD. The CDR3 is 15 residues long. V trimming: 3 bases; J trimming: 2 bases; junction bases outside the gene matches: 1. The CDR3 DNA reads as TGTGCCATCAGTGACGGACTAGCGGGGCAAGAGACCCAGTACTTC. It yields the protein CAISDGLAGQETQYF.

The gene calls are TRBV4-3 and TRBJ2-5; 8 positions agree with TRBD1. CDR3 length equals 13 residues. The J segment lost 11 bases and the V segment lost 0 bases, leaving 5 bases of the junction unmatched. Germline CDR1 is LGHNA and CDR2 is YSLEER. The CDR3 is CASSQDFNRGQYF. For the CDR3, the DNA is TGCGCCAGCAGCCAAGACTTTAACAGGGGGCAGTACTTC.

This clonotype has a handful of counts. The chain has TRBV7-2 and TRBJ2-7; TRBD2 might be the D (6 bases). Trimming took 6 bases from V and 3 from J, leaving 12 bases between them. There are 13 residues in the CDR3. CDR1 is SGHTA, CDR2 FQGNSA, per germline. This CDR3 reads CASSWGLNYEQYF. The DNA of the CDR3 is TGTGCCAGCAGTTGGGGACTGAACTACGAGCAGTACTTC.

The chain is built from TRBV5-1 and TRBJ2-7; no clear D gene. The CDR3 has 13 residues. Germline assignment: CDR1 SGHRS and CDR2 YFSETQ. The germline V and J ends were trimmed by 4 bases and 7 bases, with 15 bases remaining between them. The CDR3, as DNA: TGCGCCAGCAGCCAATTAGCCGGTAATGAGCAGTACTTC. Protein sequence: CASSQLAGNEQYF.

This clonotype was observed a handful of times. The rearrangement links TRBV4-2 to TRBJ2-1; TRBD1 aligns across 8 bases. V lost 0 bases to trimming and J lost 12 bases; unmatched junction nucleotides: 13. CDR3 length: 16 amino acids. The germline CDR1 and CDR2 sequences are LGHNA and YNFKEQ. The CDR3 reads CASSQDRQGALGGQFF. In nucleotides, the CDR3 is TGTGCCAGCAGCCAAGACAGGCAGGGGGCTCTTGGTGGGCAGTTCTTC.

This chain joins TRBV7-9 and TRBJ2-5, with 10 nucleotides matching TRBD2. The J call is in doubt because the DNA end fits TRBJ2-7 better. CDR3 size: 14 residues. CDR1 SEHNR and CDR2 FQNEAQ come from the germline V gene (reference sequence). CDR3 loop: CASSARGTSDEQYF. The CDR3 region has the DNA TGTGCCAGCAGCGCACGAGGGACTAGCGACGAGCAGTACTTC.